The 27 T cell receptor beta chains below were found in one sample sequenced in a study of T cell repertoires in cytomegalovirus infection. The antigens of these receptors remain unknown. Each CDR3 protein is one row after TCRdb ran MiXCR on the reads. This sample yields 340,000 or so distinct CDR3 sequences, of which 20% to 25% are seen a single time; about 14% belongs to the top ten. The sample here was cultured PBMCs, taken from culture after CMV antigen stimulation. All receptors derive from a human donor in good health (CMV status not recorded). Some clones in this sample may be carry-over from other donors' samples.

V usage is TRBV7-2 and J usage is TRBJ1-2; D might be TRBD1 (5 bases). Trimming removed 6 bases from V and 5 bases from J, with 16 bases in between. The germline V gene encodes CDR1 SGHTA and CDR2 FQGNSA. The CDR3 sequence is 14 residues long. The CDR3 sequence is CASRTGTGSYGYTF. The CDR3 DNA is TGTGCCAGCAGGACCGGGACGGGTTCTTATGGCTACACCTTC.

The chain uses TRBV20-1 and TRBJ2-1; D is uncertain. The CDR3 has 13 residues. CDR1 and CDR2 (germline): DFQATT, SNEGSKA (reference sequence). Trimming removed 0 bases at V and 4 bases at J, with 7 bases between. CDR3 sequence reads: CSARERNYNEQFF. The CDR3 nucleotides read TGCAGTGCTAGAGAACGGAATTACAATGAGCAGTTCTTC.

The chain links TRBV9 to TRBJ2-5; 7 nucleotides align to TRBD1. The CDR3 is 14 residues long. Germline V gene lookup returns CDR1 SGDLS and CDR2 YYNGEE. V trimming: 0 bases; J trimming: 3 bases; junction bases outside the gene matches: 2. The CDR3 spells CASSVEGTEETQYF. As DNA, the CDR3 is TGTGCCAGCAGCGTAGAGGGGACAGAAGAGACCCAGTACTTC.

This chain connects TRBV29-1 to TRBJ2-7; 14 bases are a match to TRBD2. With V trimmed by 6 bases and J by 5 bases, 9 bases remained unmatched. Germline values: CDR1 SQVTM, CDR2 ANQGSEA. The CDR3 extends over 15 amino acids. The DNA for the CDR3 is TGCAGCGTCGGGACTAGCGGGAGTTGGGGAGACGAGCAGTACTTC. It codes for CSVGTSGSWGDEQYF.

There are a few counts of this clonotype. The chain couples TRBV27 to TRBJ2-2; tentative D call: TRBD1 (6 bases). The germline V gene encodes CDR1 MNHEY and CDR2 SMNVEV (reference sequence). The CDR3 runs to 16 residues. V lost 4 bases and J 2 bases, leaving 14 bases between the germline ends. The CDR3 protein is CASSSYGTINTGELFF. The DNA of the CDR3 is TGTGCCAGCAGTTCATACGGGACAATCAACACCGGGGAGCTGTTTTTT.

The rearrangement uses TRBV19 and TRBJ2-7; 10 bases agree with TRBD1. Trimming took 10 bases from V and 6 from J; bases not matched to a gene: 6. CDR1 and CDR2 (germline): LNHDA, SQIVND (reference sequence). The CDR3 covers 12 residues. Here the CDR3 reads CATGTGEGEQYF. In nucleotides, the CDR3 is TGTGCCACGGGGACAGGGGAGGGCGAGCAGTACTTC. The full variable domain, its missing parts supplied by reference TRBV19 and TRBJ2-7, is DGGITQSPKYLFRKEGQNVTLSCEQNLNHDAMYWYRQDPGQGLRLIYYSQIVNDFQKGDIAEGYSVSREKKESFPLTVTSAQKNPTAFYLCATGTGEGEQYFGPGTRLTVT.

CDR3 in amino acids: CASSIRFGSTNTGELFF. The CDR3, as DNA: TGTGCCAGTAGTATTCGTTTCGGGAGTACGAACACCGGGGAGCTGTTTTTT. The chain combines TRBV19 with TRBJ2-2; D perhaps matches TRBD2 (6 bases). CDR3 length: 17 amino acids. Germline V gene lookup returns CDR1 LNHDA and CDR2 SQIVND (reference sequence). V gave up 3 bases and J gave up 0 bases, with 14 bases separating them.

The chain recombines TRBV7-2 with TRBJ2-1; D remains ambiguous. The CDR3 runs 14 residues. The ends were cut back, 1 base at V and 9 bases at J, with 13 bases in the middle. Germline lookup yields CDR1 SGHTA and CDR2 FQGNSA. CDR3 protein: CASSLGGSASEQFF. In nucleotides, the CDR3 is TGTGCCAGCAGCTTAGGGGGATCGGCGAGTGAGCAGTTCTTC.

This clonotype was counted between two and nine times. This sequence joins TRBV7-6 and TRBJ2-1; D may be TRBD2 (5 bases). The V end lost 0 bases, the J end lost 8 bases, and 11 bases lay between the germline ends. The CDR3 consists of 14 residues. Germline V gene data show CDR1 as SGHVS and CDR2 as FNYEAQ. The CDR3 here is CASSLAGEGYEQFF. The CDR3 coding sequence is TGTGCCAGCAGCTTAGCGGGAGAGGGCTATGAGCAGTTCTTC.

V usage is TRBV9 and J usage is TRBJ1-5; 9 bases agree with TRBD1. Trimming took 4 bases from V and 8 from J; bases not matched to a gene: 13. This CDR3 has 16 residues. CDR1 SGDLS and CDR2 YYNGEE come from the germline V gene. The CDR3 bases are TGTGCCAGCAGCCCCTCCGGACAGGGGCCTTTTGAGCCCCAGCATTTT. Translated, it gives CASSPSGQGPFEPQHF.

This clonotype was seen a handful of times. The chain employs TRBV19 and TRBJ1-1; unclear D gene. V lost 7 bases and J lost 1, with 10 bases in between. Germline CDR1 LNHDA, CDR2 SQIVND (reference sequence). The CDR3 runs to 13 residues. The DNA of the CDR3 is TGTGCCAGTACCTTCCAGCAGAACACTGAAGCTTTCTTT. Translating gives CASTFQQNTEAFF.

The chain links TRBV11-2 to TRBJ2-5; TRBD1 is a possible D gene (6 bases). Germline CDR1 reads SGHAT; CDR2 reads FQNNGV. CDR3 length: 15 amino acids. V lost 5 bases and J 2 bases, leaving 15 bases between the germline ends. The CDR3 region has the DNA TGTGCCAGCAGCCCGAGTCCGGGACAACAAGAGACCCAGTACTTC. It specifies CASSPSPGQQETQYF.

This sequence joins TRBV15 and TRBJ2-5, with 7 nucleotides matching TRBD1. This CDR3 contains 15 residues. After removal of 5 bases from V and 3 bases from J, the junction contained 9 bases not matched to a gene. The germline V gene has CDR1 LNHNV and CDR2 YYDKDF (reference sequence). The CDR3 nucleotides read TGTGCCACCAGCGGATCAATAGACAGGGAAGAGACCCAGTACTTC. This translates into CATSGSIDREETQYF.

This clonotype was seen at least ten times. The chain joins TRBV28 to TRBJ2-7; D possibly uses TRBD1 or TRBD2 (5 bases each). This CDR3 has 16 residues. Trimming pared 6 bases from V and 1 base from J, leaving 19 bases between. From germline, CDR1 is MDHEN and CDR2 SYDVKM. Here the CDR3 reads CASSPPGTERSYEQYF. The CDR3 DNA reads TGTGCCAGCAGCCCGCCCGGGACGGAAAGATCCTACGAGCAGTACTTC.

The CDR3 DNA reads TGTGCCAGCAGTTTATGGGGGGCCACAGATACGCAGTATTTT. It specifies CASSLWGATDTQYF. The chain joins TRBV27 to TRBJ2-3; D is tentatively TRBD1 or TRBD2 (6 bases each). V was pared by 1 base and J by 2 bases, with 7 bases between. Germline V CDR1 and CDR2: MNHEY, SMNVEV (reference sequence). CDR3 length: 14 amino acids.

This clonotype has more than one count but fewer than ten. The V gene is TRBV28, the J gene TRBJ1-1; D not resolved. V was shortened by 6 bases and J by 0 bases, with 14 bases between the two germline ends. Germline V lookup: CDR1 MDHEN, CDR2 SYDVKM. There are 15 residues in the CDR3. The CDR3 DNA reads TGTGCCAGCAGCCCTGGGTGGGGATTGAACACTGAAGCTTTCTTT. It specifies CASSPGWGLNTEAFF. Supplemented by reference TRBV28 and TRBJ1-1, the full variable domain reads DVKVTQSSRYLVKRTGEKVFLECVQDMDHENMFWYRQDPGLGLRLIYFSYDVKMKEKGDIPEGYSVSREKKERFSLILESASTNQTSMYLCASSPGWGLNTEAFFGQGTRLTVV.

This clonotype was picked up one time. This chain joins TRBV4-1 and TRBJ2-7; 9 bases are shared with TRBD1. This CDR3 is 15 amino acids long. With 1 base clipped from V and 6 bases from J, the junction kept 7 bases outside the gene matches. Per the germline V gene, CDR1 is MGHRA and CDR2 is YSYEKL. Written as DNA, the CDR3 is TGCGCCAGCAGCCAAGTTCAAGGACAGGGGTTCGAGCAGTACTTC. This gives the protein CASSQVQGQGFEQYF.

On this clonotype: With a much larger clone just one base away, this may be a read error. The chain employs TRBV7-2 and TRBJ2-1; D might be TRBD1 (6 bases). The germline CDR1 and CDR2 sequences are SGHTA and FQGNSA. CDR3 length equals 14 residues. In DNA, the CDR3 is TGTGCCAACAGCCTCAGGGGTTTAGGGAATGAGCAGTTCTTC. It encodes CANSLRGLGNEQFF.

In this sample, this clonotype turned up many times. The rearrangement uses TRBV12-3 or TRBV12-4 and TRBJ2-1; 7 bases align to TRBD1. V lost 6 bases to trimming and J lost 5 bases; unmatched junction nucleotides: 10. The CDR3 extends over 15 amino acids. This CDR3 reads CASSQGGPAHNEQFF. The DNA for the CDR3 is TGTGCCAGCAGCCAAGGGGGCCCAGCCCACAATGAGCAGTTCTTC.

The chain combines TRBV6-6 with TRBJ1-6, with a weak D call TRBD1 (5 bases). Germline CDR1 reads MNHNY; CDR2 reads SVGAGI (reference sequence). This CDR3 contains 15 residues. V lost 2 bases, J lost 4 bases, and 9 bases lay in between. This CDR3 reads CASSYGGGYNSPLHF. The CDR3 DNA follows: TGTGCCAGCAGTTACGGGGGAGGGTATAATTCACCCCTCCACTTT.

This clonotype came up a few times. The chain is built from TRBV7-2 and TRBJ2-3; D is possibly TRBD2 (5 bases). Trimming cost V 8 bases and J 9 bases, with 9 bases left between them. The CDR3 has 10 amino acids. CDR1 and CDR2 (germline): SGHTA, FQGNSA. CDR3: CASGLSTQYF. The CDR3 DNA reads TGTGCCAGCGGACTGTCCACGCAGTATTTT.

This clonotype was seen many times. V and J are TRBV7-8 and TRBJ2-1; 15 nucleotides match TRBD2. Trimming removed 4 bases from V and 6 bases from J; junction bases left unmatched: 7. CDR1 SGHVS and CDR2 FQNEAQ come from the germline V gene. This CDR3 has 17 residues. CDR3 loop: CASSSYGTSGRINEQFF. CDR3 in DNA: TGTGCCAGCAGCTCCTACGGGACTAGCGGGAGGATCAATGAGCAGTTCTTC.

This clonotype was observed a handful of times. The chain carries TRBV18 and TRBJ1-6; D gene uncertain. This CDR3 is 18 amino acids long. CDR1 and CDR2 (germline): KGHSH, LQKENI. V was cut by 3 bases and J by 0 bases, with 15 bases left in between. The CDR3 region has the DNA TGTGCCAGCTCACCTGGTCTGTCATCGAGCTCCTATAATTCACCCCTCCACTTT. Translated: CASSPGLSSSSYNSPLHF. The variable domain in full, with the rest retrieved from reference TRBV18 and TRBJ1-6, is NAGVMQNPRHLVRRRGQEARLRCSPMKGHSHVYWYRQLPEEGLKFMVYLQKENIIDESGMPKERFSAEFPKEGPSILRIQQVVRGDSAAYFCASSPGLSSSSYNSPLHFGNGTRLTVT.

This chain joins TRBV20-1 and TRBJ2-5; 9 nucleotides line up with TRBD2. The ends lost 7 bases at V and 5 bases at J; junction bases unmatched: 5. In germline, CDR1 is DFQATT, CDR2 SNEGSKA (reference sequence). This CDR3 is 12 amino acids long. The CDR3 region is CSGGGRGETQYF. CDR3 nucleotide sequence: TGCAGTGGCGGCGGGAGGGGGGAGACCCAGTACTTC.

V gene TRBV5-1 combines with J gene TRBJ2-1; D possibly uses TRBD1 or TRBD2 (6 bases each). Per germline, CDR1 SGHRS and CDR2 YFSETQ. The CDR3 consists of 13 residues. Trimming cost V 3 bases and J 7 bases, with 11 bases left between them. The CDR3 spells CASSSLGGNEQFF. The DNA of the CDR3 is TGCGCCAGCAGCTCGTTAGGGGGGAATGAGCAGTTCTTC.

The rearrangement links TRBV19 to TRBJ1-5, with 9 bases fitting TRBD1. J lost 4 bases, V lost 7 bases, and 14 bases had no gene match. The CDR3 extends over 17 amino acids. Germline CDR1 reads LNHDA; CDR2 reads SQIVND (reference sequence). In DNA form, the CDR3 reads TGTGCCAGTATCACCACCTTACAGGGGGCTTTTAATCAGCCCCAGCATTTT. This encodes CASITTLQGAFNQPQHF.

This clonotype was counted at least ten times. This chain uses TRBV6-1 with TRBJ1-3; no clear D gene. V was pared by 6 bases and J by 0 bases, with 9 bases between. CDR1 and CDR2 (germline): MNHNS, SASEGT. The CDR3 extends over 14 amino acids. The CDR3 sequence: CASRPPDSGNTIYF. The CDR3 nucleotides read TGTGCCAGCAGGCCCCCAGACTCTGGAAACACCATATATTTT.